Reported below is one T cell receptor beta chain. The antigen is not known. These data are taken from a study of shared clonotypes between healthy human individuals. Overall study: Used for every donor were three CD4 naive, three CD4 memory, two CD8 naive and one CD8 memory plate. Study-level findings and limits: Represented genetic and exposure-history diversity was restricted by having few donors.

TCRdb's table, derived via immunoSEQ multiplex PCR, lists solely in-frame clones and lacks some. The repertoire holds 2,500,000 or so clones, with roughly 93% as singletons. Participating donors were healthy, HIV-negative adults free of recent acute infections or vaccinations. The sequence was collected from a man aged 18-30 years in good health. Some clones in this sample may be carry-over from other donors' samples. The sequenced material came from naive CD4+ T cells from PBMCs. Subset of the sample: CD45RA+ positively selected.

The CDR3 protein is CASSLGGGSPSKYF. The CDR3 DNA reads as TGTGCCAGCAGCTTAGGTGGCGGGAGTCCCTCAAAGTACTTC. The chain uses TRBV7-9 and TRBJ2-5; 7 bases align to TRBD2. From germline, CDR1 is SEHNR and CDR2 FQNEAQ (reference sequence). V lost 1 base, J lost 12 bases, and 11 bases stayed unmatched. CDR3 length: 14 residues.